This is a list of T cell receptor beta chains from one sample in a study of OX40 agonist ivuxolimab in advanced cancers. Profiling relied on immunoSEQ multiplex PCR, and the TCRdb table lists in-frame clones only, not all of them. The table includes approximately 72,000 clones, approximately 86% detected once. The material was CD4+ or CD8+ T cells sorted from blood, obtained in a trial of the OX40 agonist ivuxolimab. All receptors come from an adult with an advanced solid tumor such as melanoma, head and neck, liver or kidney cancer. CDR3s include the opening cysteine and the closing phenylalanine or tryptophan. D genes are given only for firm matches. Only part of the rows carry a size: once, few, many, or a class if the clone is expanded.

NA,NA,TRBV5-1,TRBJ2-7,CASSRRDHTFSYEQYF,TGTGCCAGCAGCCGCCGGGACCATACCTTTTCCTACGAGCAGTACTTC
TRBD1,NA,TRBV11-2,TRBJ1-5,CASSLGTGGNQPQHF,TGTGCCAGCAGCTTAGGGACAGGTGGCAATCAGCCCCAGCATTTT
TRBD1,NA,TRBV19,TRBJ1-1,CASSPETGWRTEAFF,TGTGCCAGTAGTCCAGAGACAGGGTGGAGGACTGAAGCTTTCTTT
TRBD1,NA,TRBV28,TRBJ1-1,CASSDYPQGGNTEAFF,TGTGCCAGCAGTGATTATCCTCAGGGGGGGAACACTGAAGCTTTCTTT
NA,NA,TRBV7-8,TRBJ2-5,CASSLGRGYQETQYF,TGTGCCAGCAGCTTAGGGAGGGGCTACCAAGAGACCCAGTACTTC
TRBD1,NA,TRBV7-2,TRBJ2-5,CASSLIPGQGVQETQYF,TGTGCCAGCAGCTTAATACCGGGACAGGGGGTCCAAGAGACCCAGTACTTC
TRBD1,NA,TRBV18,TRBJ2-6,CASSPLTGGRGGANVLAF,TGTGCCAGCTCACCCCTGACAGGGGGCAGGGGAGGGGCCAACGTCCTGGCTTTC
NA,NA,TRBV5-1,TRBJ2-4,CASSFLGGVENIQYF,TGCGCCAGCAGCTTTTTGGGTGGAGTTGAAAACATTCAGTACTTC
NA,NA,TRBV28,TRBJ2-7,CASSSPEARAPGEQYF,TGTGCCAGCAGTTCCCCCGAGGCGCGGGCGCCTGGGGAGCAGTACTTC
NA,NA,TRBV18,TRBJ2-7,CASSPTGLYEQYF,TGTGCCAGCTCACCGACAGGCCTCTACGAGCAGTACTTC
TRBD2,NA,TRBV18,TRBJ2-7,CASSQTSGASYEQYF,TGTGCCAGCTCGCAGACTAGCGGGGCTTCCTACGAGCAGTACTTC
TRBD1,NA,TRBV19,TRBJ2-2,CASGRTGGPGELFF,TGTGCCAGTGGACGGACAGGGGGTCCCGGGGAGCTGTTTTTT
NA,few,TRBV6-5,TRBJ2-3,CASSPNGDTQYF,TGTGCCAGCAGTCCCAATGGGGATACGCAGTATTTT
NA,NA,TRBV7-7,TRBJ2-1,CASSLSGTHMLDEQFF,TGTGCTAGCAGCTTATCTGGGACCCACATGTTGGATGAGCAGTTCTTC
NA,NA,TRBV5-8,TRBJ1-5,CASSLWNQNSNQPQHF,TGTGCCAGCAGCTTGTGGAACCAGAATAGCAATCAGCCCCAGCATTTT
NA,NA,TRBV5-6,TRBJ2-3,CASFVRTHREIDTQYF,TGTGCCAGCTTCGTGCGGACCCACAGGGAAATAGATACGCAGTATTTT
TRBD1,NA,TRBV19,TRBJ2-2,CASSMEQGQGTGELFF,TGTGCCAGTAGTATGGAGCAAGGACAGGGCACCGGGGAGCTGTTTTTT